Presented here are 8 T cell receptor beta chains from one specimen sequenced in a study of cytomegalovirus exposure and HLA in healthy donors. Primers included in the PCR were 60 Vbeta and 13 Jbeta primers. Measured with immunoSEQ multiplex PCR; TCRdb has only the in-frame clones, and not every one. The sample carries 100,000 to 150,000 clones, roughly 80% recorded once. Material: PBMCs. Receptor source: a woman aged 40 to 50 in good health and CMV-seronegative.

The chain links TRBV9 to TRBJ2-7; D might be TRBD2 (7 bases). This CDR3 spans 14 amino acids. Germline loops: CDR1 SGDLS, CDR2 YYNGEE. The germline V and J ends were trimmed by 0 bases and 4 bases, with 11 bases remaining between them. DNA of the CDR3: TGTGCCAGCAGCGTAGGTAAGGGGGGGTACGAGCAGTACTTC. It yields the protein CASSVGKGGYEQYF.

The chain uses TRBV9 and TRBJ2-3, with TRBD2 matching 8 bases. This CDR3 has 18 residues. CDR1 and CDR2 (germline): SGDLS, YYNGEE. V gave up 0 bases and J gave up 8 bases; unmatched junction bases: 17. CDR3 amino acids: CASSVAGTSGFNIGTQYF. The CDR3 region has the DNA TGTGCCAGCAGCGTAGCCGGGACTAGTGGTTTTAATATCGGTACGCAGTATTTT.

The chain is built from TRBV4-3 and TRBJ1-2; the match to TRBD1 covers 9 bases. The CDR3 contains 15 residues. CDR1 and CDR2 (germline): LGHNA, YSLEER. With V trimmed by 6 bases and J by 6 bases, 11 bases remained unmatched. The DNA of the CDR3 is TGCGCCAGCAGACCCCGGGACAGGGTATGGGATGGCTACACCTTC. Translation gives CASRPRDRVWDGYTF.

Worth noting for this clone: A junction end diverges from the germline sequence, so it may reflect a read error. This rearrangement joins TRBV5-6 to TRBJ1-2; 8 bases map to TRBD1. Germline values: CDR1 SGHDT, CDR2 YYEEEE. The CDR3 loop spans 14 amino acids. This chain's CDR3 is CASSYLGQGSGYPF. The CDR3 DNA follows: TGTGCCAGCAGCTACCTCGGACAGGGTAGCGGCTACCCCTTC.

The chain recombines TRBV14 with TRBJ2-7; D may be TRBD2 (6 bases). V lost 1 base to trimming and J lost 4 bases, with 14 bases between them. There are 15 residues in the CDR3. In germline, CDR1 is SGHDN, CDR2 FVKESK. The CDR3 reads CASSQVGGSRYEQYF. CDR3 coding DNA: TGTGCCAGCAGCCAAGTTGGGGGGTCCCGGTACGAGCAGTACTTC.

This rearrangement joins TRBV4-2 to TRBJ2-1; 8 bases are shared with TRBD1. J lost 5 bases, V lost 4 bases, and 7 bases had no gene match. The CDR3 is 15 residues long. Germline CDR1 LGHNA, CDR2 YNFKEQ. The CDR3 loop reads CASSLTTGDNNEQFF. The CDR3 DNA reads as TGTGCCAGCAGCCTTACGACAGGGGACAACAATGAGCAGTTCTTC.

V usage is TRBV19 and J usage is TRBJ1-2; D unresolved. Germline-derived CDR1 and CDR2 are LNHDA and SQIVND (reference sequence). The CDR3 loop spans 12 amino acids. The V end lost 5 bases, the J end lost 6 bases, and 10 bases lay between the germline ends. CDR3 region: CASSLGLNGYTF. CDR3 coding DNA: TGTGCCAGTAGTCTAGGACTCAATGGCTACACCTTC.

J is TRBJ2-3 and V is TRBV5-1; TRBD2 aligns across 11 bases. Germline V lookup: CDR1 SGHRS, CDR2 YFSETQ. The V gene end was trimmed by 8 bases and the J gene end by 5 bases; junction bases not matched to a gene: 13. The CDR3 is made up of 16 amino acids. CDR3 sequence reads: CASGGGTSGREDTQYF. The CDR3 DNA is TGCGCCAGTGGGGGGGGAACTAGCGGGAGAGAAGATACGCAGTATTTT.